This T cell receptor beta chain was recorded in a study of Graves' ophthalmopathy and Graves' hyperthyroidism. Whole-study findings and limits: Ophthalmopathy and stable hyperthyroidism were discriminated by a 13-signature model, with roughly 86% sensitivity and about 76% specificity. Most thyroid clonotypes expanded beyond 0.001 frequency were also found in blood.

Symptoms, serum thyroxine and TRAb, thyroid ultrasound, and orbital computed tomography formed the diagnostic basis. CDR3 regions of TCR beta were amplified from RNA transcripts. The workflow started with a first-round RT-PCR run with HTBI primers and then moved on to a second-round multiplex PCR. TCRdb used MiXCR to reprocess the multiplex PCR reads, holding one entry per CDR3 protein. The sample contains about 620,000 distinct CDR3 sequences, over 20% of which appear only once. This clonotype was picked up many times. The antigen is not known. Trimming removed 0 bases at V and 9 bases at J, with 12 bases between. Looked up from germline, CDR1 is DFQATT and CDR2 is SNEGSKA (reference sequence). The CDR3 consists of 14 residues.

Sequenced: peripheral blood. V is TRBV20-1 and J is TRBJ1-6; no clear D. This receptor was obtained from a woman between 18 and 29 years old with stable Graves' hyperthyroidism. Some clones in this sample may be carry-over from other donors' samples. The CDR3 is CSARDPVVASPLHF. The CDR3 DNA is TGCAGTGCTAGAGATCCTGTTGTGGCTTCACCCCTCCACTTT.